Described below is a single T cell receptor (beta chain) sequence and its context. Here immunoSEQ multiplex PCR was the method, and the copy in TCRdb shows in-frame clones only, minus some. The data hold 150,000 to 200,000 clones, with around four fifths observed a single time. Those who participated ranged in age from roughly 18 to 95 years and resided in about two dozen US areas. The data originate from a study of blood T cell repertoires in COVID-19. Germline V CDR1 and CDR2: LNHDA, SQIVND (reference sequence). The CDR3 loop spans 14 amino acids. V lost 5 bases and J 2 bases, leaving 12 bases between the germline ends.

Sequences were obtained from PBMCs or T cells enriched from blood (not recorded which). The source is a woman aged 50 to 60 in a cohort exposed to, infected with or recovered from COVID-19 (not recorded which). V gene TRBV19 combines with J gene TRBJ2-5; a possible D gene is TRBD1 (6 bases). CDR3 DNA: TGTGCCAGTAGTTTGGACAGCGTTCAAGAGACCCAGTACTTC. Translation: CASSLDSVQETQYF.